Below, 29 T cell receptor beta chains from the same sample are listed, as sequenced in a study of T cell clonality in common variable immunodeficiency. The study, taken as a whole, reports: Fewer deletions and N-nucleotide insertions were reportedly seen in common variable immunodeficiency TCR beta sequences.

Generated by immunoSEQ multiplex PCR, the TCRdb table keeps only in-frame clones and is missing some. The repertoire consists of fewer than 20,000 clones, none detected only once. The antigens of these receptors remain unknown. Sequenced input: peripheral blood mononuclear cells. The receptors originated from a human donor with common variable immunodeficiency.

This clone showed up many times. The missing CDR3 end, 3 residues past where the read stops, is filled in from the germline J gene. This rearrangement joins TRBV20-1 to TRBJ1-2; TRBD1 matches 8 bases. V was pared by 4 bases and J by 4 bases, with 2 bases of the junction left unmatched. The CDR3 sequence is 12 residues long. Per the germline V gene, CDR1 is DFQATT and CDR2 is SNEGSKA (reference sequence). The CDR3: CSATGQGYGYTF. CDR3 DNA (partial): TGCAGTGCTACAGGACAGGGCTATGGC.

This clone was recorded a few times. The CDR3 DNA, read in part, is TGTGCCAGCAGTGGGTTCCTTACAACTCCTCGGGATGGC. Protein sequence: CASSGFLTTPRDG. The entire CDR3 is CASSGFLTTPRDGYTF. The chain combines TRBV2 with TRBJ1-2; D remains ambiguous. The sequence runs out 3 residues before the end of the CDR3; the remainder is reconstructed from the germline J gene. Germline V gene sequence: CDR1 SNHLY, CDR2 FYNNEI. The CDR3 is 16 amino acids. V was clipped by 4 bases and J by 6 bases, with 21 bases between them. The variable domain in full, with the rest retrieved from reference TRBV2 and TRBJ1-2, is EPEVTQTPSHQVTQMGQEVILRCVPISNHLYFYWYRQILGQKVEFLVSFYNNEISEKSEIFDDQFSVERPDGSNFTLKIRSTKLEDSAMYFCASSGFLTTPRDGYTFGSGTRLTVV.

This clone was picked up a small number of times. The CDR3 goes on 3 residues after the read ends, and that part is filled in from the germline J gene. The chain joins TRBV6-1 to TRBJ1-5, with a weak D call TRBD1 (5 bases). Germline V gene lookup returns CDR1 MNHNS and CDR2 SASEGT. CDR3 size: 15 residues. V lost 4 bases, J lost 1 base, and 11 bases lay in between. CDR3 residues: CASSGGRGSNQPQHF. The CDR3 DNA, read in part, is TGTGCCAGCAGTGGGGGACGGGGGAGCAATCAGCCC.

Concerning this clone: The CDR3 extends 3 residues past the end of the read, so its final part is completed from the germline J gene. The chain recombines TRBV2 with TRBJ2-7; 7 nucleotides line up with TRBD2. The CDR3 contains 14 residues. Germline CDR1 and CDR2: SNHLY and FYNNEI. J lost 6 bases, V lost 4 bases, and 9 bases had no gene match. The DNA read from the CDR3 is TGTGCCAGCAGTGTGGGACTATGGGGCAGCGAG. Protein: CASSVGLWGSE. The CDR3 as a whole reads CASSVGLWGSEQYF.

This clone turned up a few times. The CDR3 extends 3 residues past the end of the read, so its final part is completed from the germline J gene. This rearrangement joins TRBV7-9 to TRBJ2-1, with TRBD1 matching over 7 bases. The CDR3 sequence is 15 residues long. In germline, CDR1 is SEHNR, CDR2 FQNEAQ (reference sequence). Trimming took 5 bases from V and 4 from J; bases not matched to a gene: 8. CDR3 DNA, as far as it was read: TGTGCCAGCAGCCCCGAGGGACAGCTGTACAATGAG. This translates into CASSPEGQLYNE. The entire CDR3 sequence reads CASSPEGQLYNEQFF.

The CDR3 here is CAWSVRTGSNSPLHF. Partial CDR3 DNA: TGTGCCTGGAGTGTGCGGACAGGGAGCAATTCACCC. The J gene is TRBJ1-6, the V gene TRBV30; TRBD1 agrees at 8 bases. The CDR3 end is not reached by the read, which stops 3 residues before it; the germline J gene fills it in. The V segment lost 0 bases and the J segment 7 bases; nucleotides outside the gene matches: 5. CDR1 and CDR2 from the germline V gene are GTSNPN and SVGIG (reference sequence). The CDR3 is 15 residues long. The complete variable domain, with remaining parts taken from reference TRBV30 and TRBJ1-6, reads SQTIHQWPATLVQPVGSPLSLECTVEGTSNPNLYWYRQAAGRGLQLLFYSVGIGQISSEVPQNLSASRPQDRQFILSSKKLLLSDSGFYLCAWSVRTGSNSPLHFGNGTRLTVT.

This clone was seen a few times. The CDR3 is cut off 3 residues early in the read; its end comes from the germline J gene. V is TRBV7-9 and J is TRBJ2-7; TRBD1 aligns across 10 bases. Germline V gene data show CDR1 as SEHNR and CDR2 as FQNEAQ (reference sequence). With 5 bases clipped from V and 3 bases from J, the junction kept 1 base outside the gene matches. The CDR3 length is 13 residues. Incomplete CDR3 DNA: TGTGCCAGCAGCGGACAGGGGGGCTACGAG. This gives the protein CASSGQGGYE. The entire CDR3 reads CASSGQGGYEQYF. The full variable domain, with the rest looked up from reference TRBV7-9 and TRBJ2-7, is DTGVSQNPRHKITKRGQNVTFRCDPISEHNRLYWYRQTLGQGPEFLTYFQNEAQLEKSRLLSDRFSAERPKGSFSTLEIQRTEQGDSAMYLCASSGQGGYEQYFGPGTRLTVT.

This clone was counted only a few times. Read sequence stops 3 residues before the CDR3 end, and the germline J gene provides the missing end. This sequence joins TRBV5-1 and TRBJ2-7; 10 positions match TRBD1. This CDR3 contains 15 residues. The trim removed 3 bases at V and 6 bases at J, leaving 9 bases unmatched. Germline-derived CDR1 and CDR2 are SGHRS and YFSETQ. The sequenced part of the CDR3 DNA is TGCGCCAGCAGCTCGACAGGGGGCCACTTAGGCGAG. Translation: CASSSTGGHLGE. The whole CDR3 reads CASSSTGGHLGEQYF.

This clone was seen only a few times. Read sequence stops 3 residues before the CDR3 end, and the germline J gene provides the missing end. V usage is TRBV7-9 and J usage is TRBJ2-5; 7 bases line up with TRBD1. The CDR3 has 12 amino acids. After removal of 10 bases from V and 2 bases from J, the junction contained 4 bases not matched to a gene. The germline CDR1 and CDR2 sequences are SEHNR and FQNEAQ (reference sequence). Partial CDR3 DNA: TGTGCCATTGGGGACAGACAAGAGACC. Translated, it gives CAIGDRQET. The CDR3, in full, reads CAIGDRQETQYF.

This clone was seen more than once but under ten times. The read is 3 residues too short to cover the CDR3 end, so that end is filled in from the germline J gene. This chain connects TRBV18 to TRBJ1-5, with D possibly matching TRBD1 (6 bases). CDR3 length: 18 amino acids. V lost 2 bases and J 5 bases, leaving 22 bases between the germline ends. Looked up from germline, CDR1 is KGHSH and CDR2 is LQKENI. Here the CDR3 reads CASSPFGLGQPAHQPQHF. Incomplete CDR3 DNA: TGTGCCAGCTCACCATTCGGTTTGGGACAACCCGCGCATCAGCCC.

This clone was picked up a small number of times. The read terminates 3 residues before the CDR3 end, so the remaining end is supplied by the germline J gene. The gene calls are TRBV18 and TRBJ2-7; 8 bases line up with TRBD2. With V trimmed by 4 bases and J by 5 bases, 4 bases remained unmatched. The CDR3 consists of 13 residues. Germline loops: CDR1 KGHSH, CDR2 LQKENI. The CDR3: CASSLAGGNEQYF. CDR3 DNA, as far as it was read: TGTGCCAGCTCACTGGCGGGGGGAAACGAG.

This clone was counted only a few times. With the read ending 3 residues before the CDR3 end, the germline J gene is used to fill in that end. The chain employs TRBV5-1 and TRBJ2-5, with TRBD2 identical over 13 bases. CDR3 length: 19 amino acids. The junction had 17 bases not matched to a gene; V was cut back by 4 bases and J by 5 bases. Germline values: CDR1 SGHRS, CDR2 YFSETQ. The DNA read from the CDR3 is TGCGCCAGCAGCATCTACCGGACTAGCGGGGGATCCGTCGGGGAGACC. Its translation is CASSIYRTSGGSVGET. The complete CDR3 sequence is CASSIYRTSGGSVGETQYF.

The table lists this clone with a few counts. The CDR3 end lies 3 residues beyond the end of the read and is filled in from the germline J gene. The J gene is TRBJ2-7, the V gene TRBV7-2, with D tentatively TRBD2 (5 bases). Germline lookup yields CDR1 SGHTA and CDR2 FQGNSA. The V end was cut by 0 bases, the J end by 6 bases, with 12 bases between. The CDR3 contains 14 residues. The part of the CDR3 DNA that was read is TGTGCCAGCAGCTTAGCTGGGAACGGACTCGAG. Translating it yields CASSLAGNGLE. The whole CDR3 protein reads CASSLAGNGLEQYF. The full variable domain, its missing parts supplied by reference TRBV7-2 and TRBJ2-7, is GAGVSQSPSNKVTEKGKDVELRCDPISGHTALYWYRQSLGQGLEFLIYFQGNSAPDKSGLPSDRFSAERTGGSVSTLTIQRTQQEDSAVYLCASSLAGNGLEQYFGPGTRLTVT.

This clone was counted between two and nine times. The observed sequence ends 3 residues before the CDR3 terminus, with the missing tail filled in from the germline J gene. The rearrangement uses TRBV19 and TRBJ1-3; no definite D call. Germline values: CDR1 LNHDA, CDR2 SQIVND (reference sequence). Trimming left V 1 base short and J 0 bases short, with 10 bases between. The length of the CDR3 is 16 residues. The CDR3 sequence: CASSIVHAGSGNTIYF. The DNA read from the CDR3 is TGTGCCAGTAGTATAGTTCACGCCGGCTCTGGAAACACC.

Ten or more counts support this clone. The read terminates 3 residues before the CDR3 end, so the remaining end is supplied by the germline J gene. V usage is TRBV14 and J usage is TRBJ2-6; D might be TRBD1 (5 bases). The CDR3 has 19 amino acids. The germline V and J ends were trimmed by 4 bases and 0 bases, with 19 bases remaining between them. Germline CDR1 and CDR2: SGHDN and FVKESK. CDR3 bases read: TGTGCCAGCAGCCCACGCACAGGTTTGGGGTACTCTGGGGCCAACGTC. Translating gives CASSPRTGLGYSGANV. The complete CDR3 sequence is CASSPRTGLGYSGANVLTF.

Note on this clone: The read terminates 3 residues ahead of where the CDR3 ends, so the germline J gene completes it. The chain carries TRBV6-2 or TRBV6-3 and TRBJ1-5, with TRBD1 matching over 7 bases. Germline assignment: CDR1 MNHEY and CDR2 SVGEGT. The trim removed 6 bases at V and 3 bases at J, leaving 11 bases unmatched. The CDR3 spans 16 residues. The CDR3 reads CASRTIRTGLNQPQHF. The sequenced CDR3 bases are TGTGCCAGCAGGACTATACGGACAGGTCTCAATCAGCCC.

About this clone: The read is 3 residues too short to cover the CDR3 end, so that end is filled in from the germline J gene. The chain combines TRBV7-9 with TRBJ1-1; the match to TRBD1 covers 12 bases. V lost 7 bases to trimming and J lost 4 bases; unmatched junction nucleotides: 7. Looked up from germline, CDR1 is SEHNR and CDR2 is FQNEAQ (reference sequence). The CDR3 length is 15 residues. The CDR3 sequence is CASTGTGGKGTEAFF. The CDR3 bases that were read are TGTGCCAGCACTGGGACAGGGGGCAAGGGCACTGAA. Drawing the rest from reference TRBV7-9 and TRBJ1-1, the complete variable domain is DTGVSQNPRHKITKRGQNVTFRCDPISEHNRLYWYRQTLGQGPEFLTYFQNEAQLEKSRLLSDRFSAERPKGSFSTLEIQRTEQGDSAMYLCASTGTGGKGTEAFFGQGTRLTVV.

This clone has more than one count but fewer than ten. The read ends 3 residues before the CDR3 terminus; that terminus is restored from the germline J gene. The chain couples TRBV18 to TRBJ1-1, with D hard to call. Trimming pared 2 bases from V and 1 base from J, leaving 8 bases between. This CDR3 has 14 amino acids. Germline-derived CDR1 and CDR2 are KGHSH and LQKENI. The CDR3 loop reads CASSPNRGNTEAFF. Incomplete CDR3 DNA: TGTGCCAGCTCACCAAATCGGGGGAACACTGAA.

This clone was seen a few times. The CDR3 extends 3 residues past the end of the read, so its final part is completed from the germline J gene. The V gene is TRBV6-1, the J gene TRBJ1-3; 9 bases match TRBD1. This CDR3 has 16 amino acids. Trimming removed 2 bases from V and 2 bases from J; junction bases left unmatched: 4. CDR1 and CDR2 (germline): MNHNS, SASEGT. CDR3 in amino acids: CASSESGTGTGNTIYF. The DNA read from the CDR3 is TGTGCCAGCAGTGAAAGTGGGACAGGGACTGGAAACACC.

This clone was seen at least ten times. The read ends 3 residues shy of where the CDR3 ends; the end is completed using the germline J gene. The chain employs TRBV20-1 and TRBJ1-2; 7 nucleotides align to TRBD1. The V and J ends lost 5 bases and 6 bases, in that order; junction bases with no gene match: 18. The CDR3 contains 16 residues. Germline assignment: CDR1 DFQATT and CDR2 SNEGSKA (reference sequence). CDR3 amino acids: CSAPPDRQNTGHGYTF. The sequenced CDR3 bases are TGCAGTGCTCCCCCGGACAGGCAAAATACCGGCCATGGC.

As regards this clone: The read falls 3 residues short of the CDR3 end, and the missing part is taken from the germline J gene. The J gene is TRBJ2-5, the V gene TRBV18; a weak D match, TRBD1 (5 bases). There are 14 residues in the CDR3. Trimming removed 4 bases at V and 1 base at J, with 10 bases between. Germline V CDR1 and CDR2: KGHSH, LQKENI. The CDR3 spells CASSLITGQETQYF. Partial CDR3 DNA: TGTGCCAGCTCACTTATAACAGGCCAAGAGACC.

This clone was counted between two and nine times. The missing CDR3 end, 3 residues past where the read stops, is filled in from the germline J gene. This chain joins TRBV18 and TRBJ1-5; 7 bases are shared with TRBD1. The J segment lost 0 bases and the V segment lost 6 bases, leaving 5 bases of the junction unmatched. CDR1 and CDR2 (germline): KGHSH, LQKENI. This CDR3 has 15 amino acids. The CDR3 DNA, read in part, is TGTGCCAGCTCGGACAGGTCGGGTAGCAATCAGCCC. Amino acids: CASSDRSGSNQP. The whole CDR3 sequence is CASSDRSGSNQPQHF.

The table lists this clone with many counts. Sequencing ends 3 residues short of the CDR3 end; the germline J gene provides the rest. This chain links TRBV20-1 with TRBJ2-5; D remains unclear. This CDR3 region has 13 residues. Germline values: CDR1 DFQATT, CDR2 SNEGSKA (reference sequence). V was clipped by 2 bases and J by 5 bases, with 12 bases between them. The CDR3 spells CSARIWAQETQYF. CDR3 bases read: TGCAGTGCTAGAATCTGGGCCCAGGAGACC.

This clone was counted a few times. The read finishes 3 residues shy of the CDR3 end, and the germline J gene is used to complete it. V gene TRBV2 combines with J gene TRBJ2-7; 10 nucleotides agree with TRBD1. With V trimmed by 6 bases and J by 6 bases, 11 bases remained unmatched. In germline, CDR1 is SNHLY, CDR2 FYNNEI. The CDR3 runs 15 residues. The CDR3 sequence: CASSGPGQGLSEQYF. The sequenced CDR3 bases are TGTGCCAGCAGCGGACCGGGACAGGGGTTAAGCGAG.

As for this clone: The read halts 3 residues ahead of the CDR3 end, with the missing end drawn from the germline J gene. V and J are TRBV20-1 and TRBJ2-7; 7 bases agree with TRBD1. Germline CDR1 DFQATT, CDR2 SNEGSKA (reference sequence). Germline trimming cut 1 base from V and 5 bases from J; bases unmatched to any gene: 8. This CDR3 has 14 residues. This chain's CDR3 is CSARAGTVTDEQYF. The DNA read from the CDR3 is TGCAGTGCTAGAGCAGGGACAGTTACCGACGAG.

This clone turned up a few times. The CDR3 sequence: CASSPQGGSYEQYF. CDR3 DNA, as far as it was read: TGTGCCAGCAGCCCCCAGGGTGGGTCCTACGAG. The genes are TRBV7-2 and TRBJ2-7, with a possible D match to TRBD1 (5 bases). The DNA ends 3 residues before the CDR3 does, and the rest of the CDR3 is filled in from the germline J gene. The germline V and J ends were trimmed by 5 bases and 1 base, with 12 bases remaining between them. Germline CDR1 SGHTA, CDR2 FQGNSA. This CDR3 comprises 14 residues.

By sample fraction, this clone is medium-sized. Read coverage stops 3 residues before the CDR3 terminus; the germline J gene supplies the remainder. The V gene is TRBV19, the J gene TRBJ1-5, with unresolved D. V lost 3 bases to trimming and J lost 0 bases, with 9 bases between them. This CDR3 comprises 15 residues. CDR1 and CDR2 (germline): LNHDA, SQIVND (reference sequence). This chain's CDR3 is CASSMSQVSNQPQHF. CDR3 bases read: TGTGCCAGTAGTATGTCACAAGTTAGCAATCAGCCC.

There are many counts of this clone. The sequenced fragment ends 3 residues before the CDR3 boundary, so the rest is inferred from the germline J gene. The chain uses TRBV30 and TRBJ2-1; 7 bases agree with TRBD1. CDR1 and CDR2 from the germline V gene are GTSNPN and SVGIG (reference sequence). V shed 5 bases, J shed 6 bases, and the junction held 7 bases outside the gene matches. This CDR3 spans 13 amino acids. The CDR3 spells CAWDRALTNEQFF. CDR3 bases read: TGTGCCTGGGACAGGGCGCTAACCAATGAG.

This clone was observed a few times. At one boundary the junction diverges from the germline segment, which might be a read error. With the read ending 3 residues before the CDR3 end, the germline J gene is used to fill in that end. The chain recombines TRBV7-9 with TRBJ2-7, with D perhaps being TRBD1 or TRBD2 (6 bases each). From germline, CDR1 is SEHNR and CDR2 FQNEAQ (reference sequence). The CDR3 length is 12 residues. CDR3 DNA (partial): TGTTCCAGCACGGAGGGGGATTACGAG. This sequence encodes CSSTEGDYE. The full CDR3 reads CSSTEGDYEQYF.